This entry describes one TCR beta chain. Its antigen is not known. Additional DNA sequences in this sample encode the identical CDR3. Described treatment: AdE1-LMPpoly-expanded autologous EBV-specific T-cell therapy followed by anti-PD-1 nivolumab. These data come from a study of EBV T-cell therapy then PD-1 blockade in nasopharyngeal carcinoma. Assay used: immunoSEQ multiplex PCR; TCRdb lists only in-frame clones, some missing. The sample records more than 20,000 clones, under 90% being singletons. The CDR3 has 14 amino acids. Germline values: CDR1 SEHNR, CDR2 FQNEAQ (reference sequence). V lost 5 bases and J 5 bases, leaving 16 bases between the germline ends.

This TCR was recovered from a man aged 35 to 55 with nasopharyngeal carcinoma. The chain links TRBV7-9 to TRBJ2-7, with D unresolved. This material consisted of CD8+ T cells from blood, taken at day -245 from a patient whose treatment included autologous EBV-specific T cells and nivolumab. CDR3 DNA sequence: TGTGCCAGCAGCCCACGTCAGGTTTCCCACGAGCAGTACTTC. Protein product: CASSPRQVSHEQYF.